These T cell receptor beta chains were read from a single sample in a study of low-dose radiotherapy and immunotherapy resistance in tumors. One entry per CDR3 protein, called by TCRdb with MiXCR from the reads. The table includes over 70,000 distinct CDR3 sequences, around 30% detected once. The specimen comprised PBMCs, sampled before treatment. The receptors come from a female donor with ovarian cancer. The CDR3 runs from the conserved cysteine through the conserved F or W. A D gene is named only where the DNA matches it firmly. The size entry is marked missing in some rows and otherwise reads once, few, many or a size class.

d_call j_call v_call clone_size cdr3_nt cdr3_aa
TRBD1 TRBJ2-4 TRBV12-3/TRBV12-4 many TGTGCCAGCACCCAGGACAGGGGGATAGGAAACATTCAGTACTTC CASTQDRGIGNIQYF
. TRBJ1-2 TRBV28 . TGTGCCAGCAGCATAACCGGGACACATAACTATGGCTACACCTTC CASSITGTHNYGYTF
. TRBJ2-7 TRBV5-1 . TGCGCCAGCAGTCTGTGGGGGGGCGACGAGCAGTACTTC CASSLWGGDEQYF
TRBD2 TRBJ2-5 TRBV5-6 . TGTGCCAGCAGCTGTCGTACCATGGGGGGGGAGACCCAGTACTTC CASSCRTMGGETQYF
TRBD2 TRBJ2-7 TRBV20-1 many TGCAGTGCTGCTAGCGGGAGGAGCCTCCGGGAGCAGTACTTC CSAASGRSLREQYF
TRBD2 TRBJ2-3 TRBV7-2 . TGTGCCAGCAGCTTAGGGACTAGCGGGGGGTTTTTAGATACGCAGTATTTT CASSLGTSGGFLDTQYF
. TRBJ2-6 TRBV11-3 many TGTGCCAGCAGCTTCGGATACAGGAATTCTGGGGCCAACGTCCTGACTTTC CASSFGYRNSGANVLTF
. TRBJ2-3 TRBV30 . TGTGCCTGGAGTGTGGTCCTAGATACGCAGTATTTT CAWSVVLDTQYF
. TRBJ2-7 TRBV5-1 . TGCGCCAGCAGCTCGGAGGCAGGGAGCAGGGACGAGCAGTACTTC CASSSEAGSRDEQYF
. TRBJ2-1 TRBV5-5 . TGTGCCAGCAGCCCCCGGCTCTCGAGCTCCTACAATGAGCAGTTCTTC CASSPRLSSSYNEQFF
. TRBJ1-1 TRBV20-1 . TGCAGTGCTAGAGGGCCAGGGAGCACTGAAGCTTTCTTT CSARGPGSTEAFF
. TRBJ1-2 TRBV6-5 . TGTGCCAGCAGTTACGGGGGGTACGGCTACACCTTC CASSYGGYGYTF
TRBD1 TRBJ1-1 TRBV12-3/TRBV12-4 few TGTGCCAGCAGTCCCCCGGGACAGGGGATCATGAACACTGAAGCTTTCTTT CASSPPGQGIMNTEAFF
. TRBJ2-2 TRBV28 many TGTGCCAGCAGTTTGCCCAGTTTTTCGGCGAACACCGGGGAGCTGTTTTTT CASSLPSFSANTGELFF
TRBD1 TRBJ2-7 TRBV7-2 . TGTGCCAGCAGCTCGAGGACAGGGGGCCTCTACGAGCAGTACTTC CASSSRTGGLYEQYF
TRBD2 TRBJ2-1 TRBV5-1 many TGCGCCAGCAAGGTGGGGACTAGCAACCATGAGCAGTTCTTC CASKVGTSNHEQFF